A selection of T cell receptor beta chains follows, all from one sample in a study of cytomegalovirus exposure and HLA in healthy donors. Data came from immunoSEQ multiplex PCR; TCRdb stores just in-frame clones and leaves some out. The sample shows 150,000 or so clones, about 68% of them seen only once. Sequencing used PBMCs. Source of these receptors: a female donor in good health and CMV-seronegative. Each CDR3 is given with its conserved first and last residue. D genes are given only for firm matches. A clone size is listed for some rows: how often the clone was seen (once, few, many), or a class if it is expanded.

d_call	v_call	clone_size	j_call	cdr3_nt	cdr3_aa
.	TRBV4-1	.	TRBJ2-1	TGCGCCAGCGGAATGTGGGGGCCATACAATGAGCAGTTCTTC	CASGMWGPYNEQFF
.	TRBV2	.	TRBJ1-1	TGTGCCAGCAGTCGACAGACCATGAACACTGAAGCTTTCTTT	CASSRQTMNTEAFF
.	TRBV10-1	.	TRBJ1-1	TGCGCCAGCAGTGAGCGGGAAGGGACTGAAGCTTTCTTT	CASSEREGTEAFF
TRBD2	TRBV7-9	.	TRBJ2-1	TGTGCCAGCAGCCGCTCTAGCGGGAGTAAAAATGAGCAGTTCTTC	CASSRSSGSKNEQFF
TRBD1	TRBV5-4	.	TRBJ2-7	TGTGCCAGCAGCGTCGACAGGGGGCGGAACGAGCAGTACTTC	CASSVDRGRNEQYF
TRBD1	TRBV7-9	.	TRBJ2-6	TGTTCCAGCAGCTTAACTATCGGACAGGGGGTCTCTGGGGCCAACGTCCTGACTTTC	CSSSLTIGQGVSGANVLTF
.	TRBV5-6	medium-sized	TRBJ2-7	TGTGCCAGCAGCTTATTAGCGGGGACAGTCGAGCAGTACTTC	CASSLLAGTVEQYF
TRBD2	TRBV4-3	.	TRBJ2-5	TGCGCCAGCAGCCCCCTTCTGGCGGCGGGAGGAGAGACCCAGTACTTC	CASSPLLAAGGETQYF
.	TRBV5-1	.	TRBJ1-5	TGCGCCAGCAGCGCCGCGGGCCTCGTTAATCAGCCCCAGCATTTT	CASSAAGLVNQPQHF
.	TRBV11-1	.	TRBJ2-3	TGTGCCAGCAGCGGGAGGGGGGGTCCAGATACGCAGTATTTT	CASSGRGGPDTQYF
.	TRBV19	.	TRBJ1-3	TGTGCCAGTAGCCCGATCCCGAGCTCTGGAAACACCATATATTTT	CASSPIPSSGNTIYF
.	TRBV7-9	.	TRBJ1-1	TGTGCCAGCAGCTCACCTGACAGGAACACTGAAGCTTTCTTT	CASSSPDRNTEAFF
TRBD1	TRBV11-2	.	TRBJ2-5	TGTGCCAGCAGCTTCCGCGGGACAGGTCGAGAGACCCAGTACTTC	CASSFRGTGRETQYF
TRBD1	TRBV4-3	.	TRBJ2-5	TGCGCCAGCAGCCAGGCGAACAGGGGCGTGGCCCAGTACTTC	CASSQANRGVAQYF
TRBD2	TRBV7-7	.	TRBJ2-3	TGTGCTAGCAGCCATAGCGGGAGTCCAGATACGCAGTATTTT	CASSHSGSPDTQYF
.	TRBV28	few	TRBJ2-7	TGTGCCAGCTGTTCTTCTACCTACGAGCAGTACTTC	CASCSSTYEQYF
.	TRBV20-1	.	TRBJ1-1	TGCAGTGCTAGATCGGACACTGAAGCTTTCTTT	CSARSDTEAFF
.	TRBV18	.	TRBJ1-3	TGTGCCAGCTCACCGTCCGCGGTTGGAAACACCATATATTTT	CASSPSAVGNTIYF
TRBD1	TRBV7-2	.	TRBJ2-7	TGTGCCAGCAGCTTAGGGGCAGGGGGCGCCTACGAGCAGTACTTC	CASSLGAGGAYEQYF
.	TRBV28	.	TRBJ1-5	TGTGCCAGCAGTTTCTATCGGGGTAATAAGCCCCAGCATTTT	CASSFYRGNKPQHF
TRBD1	TRBV4-3	.	TRBJ1-4	TGCGCCAGCACCGAGTGGACAGGGACTAATGAAAAACTGTTTTTT	CASTEWTGTNEKLFF
.	TRBV6-6	.	TRBJ2-7	TGTGCCAGCAGTTACTCGAAGGACAGCCCCGGCGAGCAGTACTTC	CASSYSKDSPGEQYF
TRBD1	TRBV28	once	TRBJ2-7	TGTGCCACCTCAGGACAGGGTCGAACCTACGAGCAGTACTTC	CATSGQGRTYEQYF
.	TRBV19	.	TRBJ1-1	TGTGCCAGTAGTATCTCGGCCGGAGGGGCTGAAGCTTTCTTT	CASSISAGGAEAFF
TRBD2	TRBV6-1	.	TRBJ2-7	TGTGCCAGCACAAGACTAGCGGGAGAGACCGAGCAGTACTTC	CASTRLAGETEQYF
.	TRBV5-1	.	TRBJ2-3	TGCGCCAGCAGCTTGATGGAAGGCGGTGATACGCAGTATTTT	CASSLMEGGDTQYF
.	TRBV7-3	.	TRBJ1-1	TGTGCCAGCAGCTTATCCCCAGGGGTGAACACTGAAGCTTTCTTT	CASSLSPGVNTEAFF
.	TRBV5-1	.	TRBJ2-2	TGCGCCAGCAGCTTGGTGGGCCCCGACACCGGGGAGCTGTTTTTT	CASSLVGPDTGELFF
TRBD1	TRBV14	.	TRBJ1-1	TGTGCCAGCAGCCAACAGGGGGCAAGGACTGAAGCTTTCTTT	CASSQQGARTEAFF
.	TRBV18	.	TRBJ1-2	TGTGCCAGCTCACTGCGGGACGGCTATGGCTACACCTTC	CASSLRDGYGYTF
TRBD2	TRBV7-2	once	TRBJ2-3	TGTGCCAGCAGCTTAGTTGGTTTAGCGGGGGCTACAGATACGCAGTATTTT	CASSLVGLAGATDTQYF